This T cell receptor (beta chain) was sequenced in a study of memory CD4+ T cells and cytomegalovirus serostatus. Single viable CD3+CD4+CD8-CD45RO+ cells were sorted as the memory CD4+ T cells. A word on this clone: The antigen is not known.

The ends lost 2 bases at V and 2 bases at J; junction bases unmatched: 4. The CDR3 spans 16 residues. CDR1 and CDR2 from the germline V gene are MNHNS and SASEGT. TCRdb's copy holds only in-frame clones and misses some; the assay was immunoSEQ multiplex PCR. The repertoire holds under 70,000 clones, with approximately 78% as singletons. General observations from the study: 67 of 164 known CMV-associated TCRbeta sequences appeared in CD4+ memory.

Sequenced material: memory CD4+ T cells from blood. The TCR originated in an adult in good health and CMV-seronegative. V gene TRBV6-1 combines with J gene TRBJ2-3; 10 bases map to TRBD1. CDR3 DNA: TGTGCCAGCAGTGAATCGGGACAGGGGTCCACAGATACGCAGTATTTT. Translation: CASSESGQGSTDTQYF.